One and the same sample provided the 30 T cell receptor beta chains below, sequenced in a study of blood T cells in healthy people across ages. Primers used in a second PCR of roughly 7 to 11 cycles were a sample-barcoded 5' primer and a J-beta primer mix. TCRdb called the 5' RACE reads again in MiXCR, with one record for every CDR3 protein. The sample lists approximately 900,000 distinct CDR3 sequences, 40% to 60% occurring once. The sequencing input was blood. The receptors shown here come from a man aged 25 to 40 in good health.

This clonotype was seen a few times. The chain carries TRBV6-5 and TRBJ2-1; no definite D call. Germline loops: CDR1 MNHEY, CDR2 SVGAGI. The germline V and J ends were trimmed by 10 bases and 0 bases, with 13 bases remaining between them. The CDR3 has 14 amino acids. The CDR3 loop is CATPGLTSYNEQFF. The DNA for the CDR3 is TGTGCCACCCCTGGGCTTACCTCCTACAATGAGCAGTTCTTC.

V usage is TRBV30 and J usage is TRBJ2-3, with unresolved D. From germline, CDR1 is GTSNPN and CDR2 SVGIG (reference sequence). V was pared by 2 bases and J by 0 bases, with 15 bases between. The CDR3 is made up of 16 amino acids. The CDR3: CAWSSPNILSTDTQYF. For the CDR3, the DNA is TGTGCCTGGAGTTCCCCCAACATCCTAAGCACAGATACGCAGTATTTT. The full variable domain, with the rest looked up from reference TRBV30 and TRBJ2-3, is SQTIHQWPATLVQPVGSPLSLECTVEGTSNPNLYWYRQAAGRGLQLLFYSVGIGQISSEVPQNLSASRPQDRQFILSSKKLLLSDSGFYLCAWSSPNILSTDTQYFGPGTRLTVL.

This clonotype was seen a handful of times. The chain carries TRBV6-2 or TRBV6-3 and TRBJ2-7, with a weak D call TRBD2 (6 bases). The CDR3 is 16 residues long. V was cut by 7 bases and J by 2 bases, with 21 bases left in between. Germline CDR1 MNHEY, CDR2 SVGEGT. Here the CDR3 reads CASISGLKAGAYEQYF. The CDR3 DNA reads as TGTGCCAGCATAAGCGGGTTGAAGGCAGGAGCCTACGAGCAGTACTTC.

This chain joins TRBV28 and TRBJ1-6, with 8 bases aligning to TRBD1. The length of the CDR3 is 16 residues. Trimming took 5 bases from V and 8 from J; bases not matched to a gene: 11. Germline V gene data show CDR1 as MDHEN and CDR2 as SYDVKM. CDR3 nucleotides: TGTGCCAGCAGTCCTTCCGGACAGGGCTTTTATTCACCCCTCCACTTT. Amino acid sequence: CASSPSGQGFYSPLHF.

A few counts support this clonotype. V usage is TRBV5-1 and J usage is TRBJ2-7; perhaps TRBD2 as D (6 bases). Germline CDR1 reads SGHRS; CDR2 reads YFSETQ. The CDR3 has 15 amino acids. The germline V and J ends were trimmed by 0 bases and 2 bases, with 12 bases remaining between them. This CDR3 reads CASSLVGGTTYEQYF. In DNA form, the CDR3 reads TGCGCCAGCAGCTTGGTTGGAGGGACCACCTACGAGCAGTACTTC.

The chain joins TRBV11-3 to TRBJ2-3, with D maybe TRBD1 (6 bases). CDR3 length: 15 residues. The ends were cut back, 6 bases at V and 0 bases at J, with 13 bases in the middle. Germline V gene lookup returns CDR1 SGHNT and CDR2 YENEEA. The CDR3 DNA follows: TGTGCCAGCAGGGCAGGGGAGTCTAGCACAGATACGCAGTATTTT. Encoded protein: CASRAGESSTDTQYF. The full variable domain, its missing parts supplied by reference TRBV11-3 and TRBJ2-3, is EAGVVQSPRYKIIEKKQPVAFWCNPISGHNTLYWYLQNLGQGPELLIRYENEEAVDDSQLPKDRFSAERLKGVDSTLKIQPAELGDSAVYLCASRAGESSTDTQYFGPGTRLTVL.

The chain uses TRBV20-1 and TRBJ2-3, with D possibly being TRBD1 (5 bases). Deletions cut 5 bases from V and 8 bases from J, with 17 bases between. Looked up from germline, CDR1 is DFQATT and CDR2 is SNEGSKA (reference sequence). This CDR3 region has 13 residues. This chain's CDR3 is CSAPRVGPGTQYF. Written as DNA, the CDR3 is TGCAGTGCTCCCCGGGTGGGGCCAGGTACGCAGTATTTT.

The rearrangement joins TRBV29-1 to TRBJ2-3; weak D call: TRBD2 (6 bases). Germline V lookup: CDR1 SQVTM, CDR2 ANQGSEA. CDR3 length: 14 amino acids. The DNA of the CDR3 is TGCAGTCATGTCGGGACTGGGGTCGCAGATACGCAGTATTTT. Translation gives CSHVGTGVADTQYF.

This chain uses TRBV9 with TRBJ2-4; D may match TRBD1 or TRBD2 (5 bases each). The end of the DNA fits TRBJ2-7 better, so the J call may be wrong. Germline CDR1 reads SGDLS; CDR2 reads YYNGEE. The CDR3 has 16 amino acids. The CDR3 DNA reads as TGTGCCAGCAGCCGGGACCCGACTGGAGCTGGGGGCGAGCAGTACTTC. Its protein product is CASSRDPTGAGGEQYF.

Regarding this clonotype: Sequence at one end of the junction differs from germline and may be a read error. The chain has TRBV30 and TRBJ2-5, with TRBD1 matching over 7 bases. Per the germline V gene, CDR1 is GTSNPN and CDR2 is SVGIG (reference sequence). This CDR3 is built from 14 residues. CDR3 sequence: CAWSEGQWVGTRYF. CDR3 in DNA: TGTGCCTGGAGTGAGGGACAGTGGGTTGGGACCCGGTACTTC.

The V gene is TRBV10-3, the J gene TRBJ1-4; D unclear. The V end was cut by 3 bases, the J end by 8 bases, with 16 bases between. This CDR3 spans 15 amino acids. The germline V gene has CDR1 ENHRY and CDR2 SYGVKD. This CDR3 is CAISEDPGRREKLFF. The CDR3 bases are TGTGCCATCAGTGAAGATCCAGGTCGAAGGGAAAAACTGTTTTTT.

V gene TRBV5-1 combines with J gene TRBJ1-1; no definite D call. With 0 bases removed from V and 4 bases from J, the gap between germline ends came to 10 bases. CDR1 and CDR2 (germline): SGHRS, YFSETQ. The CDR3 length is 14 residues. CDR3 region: CASSLDIGGTEAFF. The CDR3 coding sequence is TGCGCCAGCAGCTTGGACATCGGCGGCACTGAAGCTTTCTTT.

The CDR3 loop reads CASTPTSEGKQYF. The CDR3 DNA follows: TGTGCCAGCACCCCCACCTCGGAGGGTAAGCAGTACTTC. The rearrangement uses TRBV28 and TRBJ2-5; perhaps TRBD2 as D (6 bases). In germline, CDR1 is MDHEN, CDR2 SYDVKM. This CDR3 contains 13 residues. V was pared by 7 bases and J by 11 bases, with 20 bases between.

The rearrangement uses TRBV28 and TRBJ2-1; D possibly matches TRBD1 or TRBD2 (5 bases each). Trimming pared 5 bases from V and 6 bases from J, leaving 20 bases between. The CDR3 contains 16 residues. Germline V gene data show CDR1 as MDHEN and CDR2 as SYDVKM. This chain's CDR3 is CASSPPVGEISNEQFF. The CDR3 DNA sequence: TGTGCCAGCAGTCCCCCGGTGGGGGAGATTAGCAATGAGCAGTTCTTC. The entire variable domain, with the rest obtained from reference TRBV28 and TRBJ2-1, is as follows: DVKVTQSSRYLVKRTGEKVFLECVQDMDHENMFWYRQDPGLGLRLIYFSYDVKMKEKGDIPEGYSVSREKKERFSLILESASTNQTSMYLCASSPPVGEISNEQFFGPGTRLTVL.

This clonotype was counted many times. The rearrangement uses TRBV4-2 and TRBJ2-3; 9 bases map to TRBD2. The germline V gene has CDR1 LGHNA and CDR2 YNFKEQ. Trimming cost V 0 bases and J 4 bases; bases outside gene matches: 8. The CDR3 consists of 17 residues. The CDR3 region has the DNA TGTGCCAGCAGCCAAGAAGGGAGCGGGGGGACGGCAGATACGCAGTATTTT. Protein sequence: CASSQEGSGGTADTQYF.

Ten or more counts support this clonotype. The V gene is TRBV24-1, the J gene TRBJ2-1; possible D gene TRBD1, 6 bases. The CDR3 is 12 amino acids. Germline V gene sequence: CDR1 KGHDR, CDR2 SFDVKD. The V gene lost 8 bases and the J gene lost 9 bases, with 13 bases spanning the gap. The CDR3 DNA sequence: TGTGCCACCACAGACCGGGACACTGAGCAGTTCTTC. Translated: CATTDRDTEQFF.

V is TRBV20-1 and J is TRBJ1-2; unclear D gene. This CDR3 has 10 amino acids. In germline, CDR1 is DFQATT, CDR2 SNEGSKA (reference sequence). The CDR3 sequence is CRAEPQSYTF. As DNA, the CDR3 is TGCAGGGCTGAACCCCAGAGCTACACCTTC.

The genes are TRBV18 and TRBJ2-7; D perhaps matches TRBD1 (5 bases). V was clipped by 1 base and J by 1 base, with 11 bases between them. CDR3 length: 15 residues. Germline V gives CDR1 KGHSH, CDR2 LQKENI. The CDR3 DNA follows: TGTGCCAGCTCACCACACCCGGACACTTCCTACGAGCAGTACTTC. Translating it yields CASSPHPDTSYEQYF. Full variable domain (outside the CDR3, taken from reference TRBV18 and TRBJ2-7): NAGVMQNPRHLVRRRGQEARLRCSPMKGHSHVYWYRQLPEEGLKFMVYLQKENIIDESGMPKERFSAEFPKEGPSILRIQQVVRGDSAAYFCASSPHPDTSYEQYFGPGTRLTVT.

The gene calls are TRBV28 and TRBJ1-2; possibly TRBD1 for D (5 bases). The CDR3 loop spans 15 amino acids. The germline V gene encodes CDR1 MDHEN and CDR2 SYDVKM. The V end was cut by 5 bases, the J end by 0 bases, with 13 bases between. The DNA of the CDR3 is TGTGCCAGCAGTATAAGACAGAAAGCTAACTATGGCTACACCTTC. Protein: CASSIRQKANYGYTF.

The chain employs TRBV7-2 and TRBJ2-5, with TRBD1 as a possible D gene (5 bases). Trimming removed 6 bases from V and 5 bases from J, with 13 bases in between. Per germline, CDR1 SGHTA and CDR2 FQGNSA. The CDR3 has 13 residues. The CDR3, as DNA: TGTGCCAGCAGAGGGGCGGTGGAGGAGACCCAGTACTTC. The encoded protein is CASRGAVEETQYF.

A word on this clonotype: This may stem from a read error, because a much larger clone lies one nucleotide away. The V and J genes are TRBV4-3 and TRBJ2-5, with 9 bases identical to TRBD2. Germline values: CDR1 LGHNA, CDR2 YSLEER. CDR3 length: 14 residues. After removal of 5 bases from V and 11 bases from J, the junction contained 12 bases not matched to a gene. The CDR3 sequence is CASSVRLADNEQYF. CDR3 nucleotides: TGCGCCAGCAGCGTCCGACTAGCGGACAATGAGCAGTACTTC.

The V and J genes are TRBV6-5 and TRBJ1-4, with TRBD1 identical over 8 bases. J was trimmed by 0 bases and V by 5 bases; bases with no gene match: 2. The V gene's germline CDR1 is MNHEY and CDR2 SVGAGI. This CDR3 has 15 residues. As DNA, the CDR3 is TGTGCCAGCAGTCGGACAGGGACAACTAATGAAAAACTGTTTTTT. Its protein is CASSRTGTTNEKLFF.

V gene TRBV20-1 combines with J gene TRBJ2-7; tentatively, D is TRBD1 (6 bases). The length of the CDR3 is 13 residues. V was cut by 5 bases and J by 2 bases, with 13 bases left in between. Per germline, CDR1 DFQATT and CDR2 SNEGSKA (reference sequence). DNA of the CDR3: TGCAGTGCTGGCCTCAGGGGCACCTACGAGCAGTACTTC. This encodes CSAGLRGTYEQYF.

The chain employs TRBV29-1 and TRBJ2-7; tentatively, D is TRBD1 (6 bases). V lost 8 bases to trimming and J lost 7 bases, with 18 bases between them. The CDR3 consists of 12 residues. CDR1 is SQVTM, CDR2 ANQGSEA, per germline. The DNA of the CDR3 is TGCAGCTGGACAGCAACATACAATGAGCAGTACTTC. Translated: CSWTATYNEQYF.

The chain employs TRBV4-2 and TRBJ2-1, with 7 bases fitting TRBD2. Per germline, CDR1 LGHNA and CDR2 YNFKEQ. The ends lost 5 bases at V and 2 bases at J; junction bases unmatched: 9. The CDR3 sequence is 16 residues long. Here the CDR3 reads CASSNGGTSAYNEQFF. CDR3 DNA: TGTGCCAGCAGCAACGGGGGGACCTCTGCCTACAATGAGCAGTTCTTC.

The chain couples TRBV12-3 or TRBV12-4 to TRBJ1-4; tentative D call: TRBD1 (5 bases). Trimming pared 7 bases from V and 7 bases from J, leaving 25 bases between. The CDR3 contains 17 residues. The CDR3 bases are TGTGCCAGCATCTCCTTAGGGACTGACATCCAGGGTGAAAAACTGTTTTTT. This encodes CASISLGTDIQGEKLFF.

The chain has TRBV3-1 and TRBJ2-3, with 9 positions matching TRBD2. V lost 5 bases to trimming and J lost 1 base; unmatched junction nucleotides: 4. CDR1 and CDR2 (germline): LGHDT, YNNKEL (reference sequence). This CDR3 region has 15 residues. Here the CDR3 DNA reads TGTGCCAGCAGCGAGAAGCGGGGGGGCACAGATACGCAGTATTTT. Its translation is CASSEKRGGTDTQYF.

CDR3 amino acids: CASSLSTSGGEQFF. For the CDR3, the DNA is TGTGCCAGCAGCTTGTCGACTAGCGGGGGTGAGCAGTTCTTC. The V and J genes are TRBV7-2 and TRBJ2-1, with 12 bases lining up with TRBD2. This CDR3 comprises 14 residues. Germline V gene sequence: CDR1 SGHTA, CDR2 FQGNSA. The junction had 3 bases not matched to a gene; V was cut back by 3 bases and J by 9 bases.

CDR3 nucleotide sequence: TGTGCCAGCTCCAATGGAGGGCCGAATGAAAAACTGTTTTTT. Translation gives CASSNGGPNEKLFF. J is TRBJ1-4 and V is TRBV18; D gene uncertain. There are 14 residues in the CDR3. V dropped 6 bases and J dropped 5 bases, with 13 bases sitting between them. Per germline, CDR1 KGHSH and CDR2 LQKENI. Together with reference TRBV18 and TRBJ1-4, the CDR3 gives the full variable domain: NAGVMQNPRHLVRRRGQEARLRCSPMKGHSHVYWYRQLPEEGLKFMVYLQKENIIDESGMPKERFSAEFPKEGPSILRIQQVVRGDSAAYFCASSNGGPNEKLFFGSGTQLSVL.

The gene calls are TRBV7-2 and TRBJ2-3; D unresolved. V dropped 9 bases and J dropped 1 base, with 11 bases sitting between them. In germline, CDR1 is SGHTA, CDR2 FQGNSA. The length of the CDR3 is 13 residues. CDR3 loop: CARRLRGTDTQYF. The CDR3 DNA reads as TGTGCCAGGAGGCTACGGGGCACAGATACGCAGTATTTT.